These 28 T cell receptor beta chains share one sample of origin, sequenced in a study of shared clonotypes between healthy human individuals (dated by TCRdb to between 2020 and 2021). Libraries were prepared through the immunoSEQ multiplex PCR assay. TCRdb retrieved this table from immuneACCESS and kept in-frame rearrangements only. Not all clones are present; in checked studies, unresolved V genes account for under half, and no reason is known for the remainder. This sample gives a few million clones in total; approximately 95% of them show up just once. Jointly, the top ten make up around 0.13% of the sample. Sequencing was carried out using naive CD4+ T cells sorted from blood. This specimen's cell subset or site label, per the study, means: CD45RA+ positively selected. The receptors were sampled from a man younger than 30 in good health.

The V call is TRBV6-1, the J call TRBJ2-7, with TRBD1 matching 7 bases. CDR1 and CDR2 from the germline V gene are MNHNS and SASEGT. This CDR3 comprises 12 residues. Losses at the gene ends were 7 bases for V and 2 bases for J; bases not matched to a gene: 2. In DNA form, the CDR3 reads TGTGCCAGCAATAGGGGGCCCTACGAGCAGTACTTC. Residues: CASNRGPYEQYF.

This clone has more than one count but fewer than ten. The gene calls are TRBV5-6 and TRBJ2-7; 10 bases fit TRBD2. The CDR3 is 15 amino acids. The V and J ends lost 3 bases and 0 bases, in that order; junction bases with no gene match: 3. CDR1 and CDR2 (germline): SGHDT, YYEEEE. The CDR3 spells CASSYRTSGSYEQYF. The CDR3 nucleotides read TGTGCCAGCAGCTACCGGACTAGCGGCTCCTACGAGCAGTACTTC.

This clone was counted only a few times. Additional DNA sequences in this sample encode the identical CDR3. V gene TRBV6-5 combines with J gene TRBJ2-2; D remains ambiguous. The length of the CDR3 is 13 residues. The V and J ends lost 9 bases and 0 bases respectively, with 8 bases between them. Germline CDR1 MNHEY, CDR2 SVGAGI. The CDR3 spells CASSRANTGELFF. In DNA, the CDR3 is TGTGCCAGTAGCAGAGCGAACACCGGGGAGCTGTTTTTT.

The V and J genes are TRBV19 and TRBJ1-1; D unclear. The CDR3 consists of 14 residues. Germline V CDR1 and CDR2: LNHDA, SQIVND (reference sequence). The V gene lost 11 bases and the J gene lost 0 bases, with 16 bases spanning the gap. The CDR3 sequence is CAPPGGEMNTEAFF. The CDR3 DNA is TGTGCCCCACCCGGCGGGGAGATGAACACTGAAGCTTTCTTT. Full variable domain (missing parts from reference TRBV19 and TRBJ1-1): DGGITQSPKYLFRKEGQNVTLSCEQNLNHDAMYWYRQDPGQGLRLIYYSQIVNDFQKGDIAEGYSVSREKKESFPLTVTSAQKNPTAFYLCAPPGGEMNTEAFFGQGTRLTVV.

The V call is TRBV2, the J call TRBJ2-5, with 8 bases lining up with TRBD2. CDR3 length: 15 amino acids. V lost 8 bases and J lost 5; bases outside the gene matches: 13. CDR1 is SNHLY and CDR2 is FYNNEI in the germline V gene. In nucleotides, the CDR3 is TGTGCCAGCTTCTTCTCCGGACTAGCTTTTGAGACCCAGTACTTC. This sequence encodes CASFFSGLAFETQYF.

This clone is a singleton in its sample. The CDR3 protein is CASSLDAGTSAYNEQFF. CDR3 in DNA: TGTGCCAGCAGCCTTGATGCCGGGACTAGCGCATACAATGAGCAGTTCTTC. The chain carries TRBV9 and TRBJ2-1, with 10 nucleotides matching TRBD2. CDR3 length: 17 residues. The germline V gene has CDR1 SGDLS and CDR2 YYNGEE. J was trimmed by 4 bases and V by 4 bases; bases with no gene match: 11.

This chain connects TRBV29-1 to TRBJ2-2; D unresolved. Germline loops: CDR1 SQVTM, CDR2 ANQGSEA. The ends were cut back, 4 bases at V and 2 bases at J, with 11 bases in the middle. The CDR3 consists of 14 residues. The CDR3, as DNA: TGCAGCGTTGGAGAGACCTTAAACACCGGGGAGCTGTTTTTT. Amino acids: CSVGETLNTGELFF.

This clone was counted between two and nine times. The CDR3, as DNA: TGTGCCCGCCAAAGGGTAGGCACTGAAGCTTTCTTT. This encodes CARQRVGTEAFF. The rearrangement links TRBV30 to TRBJ1-1, with D hard to call. The length of the CDR3 is 12 residues. The germline V gene has CDR1 GTSNPN and CDR2 SVGIG (reference sequence). V was cut by 8 bases and J by 4 bases, with 14 bases left in between.

As for this clone: The junction does not match germline at one end; this may be a read error. Within the sample, other DNA sequences also encode this same CDR3. The genes are TRBV18 and TRBJ1-5; no clear D. Germline CDR1 KGHSH, CDR2 LQKENI. CDR3 length equals 12 residues. CDR3 bases: TGTGCCAGCTCACCTTCTTCTCAGCCCCAGCACTTT. It encodes CASSPSSQPQHF.

This chain links TRBV19 with TRBJ1-1; the match to TRBD1 covers 9 bases. The V and J ends lost 8 bases and 5 bases, in that order; junction bases with no gene match: 6. The CDR3 is made up of 13 amino acids. Germline V lookup: CDR1 LNHDA, CDR2 SQIVND (reference sequence). This CDR3 is CASQGTGRTEAFF. CDR3 DNA: TGTGCCAGTCAAGGGACAGGGAGGACTGAAGCTTTCTTT.

The chain joins TRBV7-6 to TRBJ1-4; tentatively, D is TRBD1 (6 bases). This CDR3 is built from 15 residues. Germline V CDR1 and CDR2: SGHVS, FNYEAQ. Trimming cost V 5 bases and J 7 bases, with 17 bases left between them. The CDR3 region has the DNA TGTGCCAGCAGCCGTAGCAGCGGGGGGCCTGAAAAACTGTTTTTT. It yields the protein CASSRSSGGPEKLFF.

The chain is built from TRBV5-1 and TRBJ2-1; unclear D gene. Germline V gene sequence: CDR1 SGHRS, CDR2 YFSETQ. This CDR3 is built from 18 residues. The V gene lost 2 bases and the J gene lost 4 bases, with 22 bases spanning the gap. CDR3 nucleotides: TGCGCCAGCAGCTTCTACTTCCCAAGTCGGCGTACGTACAATGAGCAGTTCTTC. Translated: CASSFYFPSRRTYNEQFF.

On this clone itself: The sample has other DNA sequences that encode this CDR3 too. This rearrangement joins TRBV11-2 to TRBJ2-7, with 7 positions matching TRBD1. This CDR3 is built from 13 residues. CDR1 is SGHAT, CDR2 FQNNGV, per germline. Losses at the gene ends were 4 bases for V and 3 bases for J; bases not matched to a gene: 3. CDR3 sequence: CASSSDRSYEQYF. DNA of the CDR3: TGTGCCAGCAGCTCGGACAGGAGCTACGAGCAGTACTTC. Variable domain in full (rest from reference TRBV11-2 and TRBJ2-7): EAGVAQSPRYKIIEKRQSVAFWCNPISGHATLYWYQQILGQGPKLLIQFQNNGVVDDSQLPKDRFSAERLKGVDSTLKIQPAKLEDSAVYLCASSSDRSYEQYFGPGTRLTVT.

To note about this clone: Additional DNA sequences in this sample encode the identical CDR3. This chain uses TRBV7-2 with TRBJ1-3, with 7 bases fitting TRBD1. CDR3 length: 15 residues. Trimming at V came to 2 bases and at J to 0 bases, leaving 1 base not matched to a gene. In germline, CDR1 is SGHTA, CDR2 FQGNSA. The CDR3 coding sequence is TGTGCCAGCAGCTTAACAGGGGCCTCTGGAAACACCATATATTTT. This codes for CASSLTGASGNTIYF.

J is TRBJ1-2 and V is TRBV19, with D hard to call. From germline, CDR1 is LNHDA and CDR2 SQIVND (reference sequence). V lost 1 base and J lost 8, with 5 bases in between. This CDR3 is 11 amino acids long. CDR3 nucleotides: TGTGCCAGTAGTATAGCCGACGGCTACACCTTC. It specifies CASSIADGYTF.

This chain uses TRBV18 with TRBJ1-1; D is possibly TRBD1 (5 bases). The CDR3 runs to 15 residues. The V gene's germline CDR1 is KGHSH and CDR2 LQKENI. The ends were cut back, 2 bases at V and 3 bases at J, with 13 bases in the middle. CDR3 sequence (DNA): TGTGCCAGCTCACCAGCTCAGGGATGGGACACTGAAGCTTTCTTT. Translated, it gives CASSPAQGWDTEAFF.

The chain employs TRBV30 and TRBJ1-3, with 9 bases fitting TRBD1. The CDR3 runs 17 residues. V lost 2 bases, J lost 0 bases, and 8 bases stayed unmatched. The germline gives CDR1 GTSNPN, CDR2 SVGIG (reference sequence). This CDR3 is CAWSTGQGFSSGNTIYF. CDR3 coding DNA: TGTGCCTGGAGTACGGGACAGGGATTCAGCTCTGGAAACACCATATATTTT.

V is TRBV27 and J is TRBJ1-5, with 7 bases lining up with TRBD1. V was clipped by 4 bases and J by 6 bases; unmatched bases: 6. Germline V gives CDR1 MNHEY, CDR2 SMNVEV (reference sequence). This CDR3 has 14 residues. Here the CDR3 reads CASSSQGGIQPQHF. In DNA form, the CDR3 reads TGTGCCAGCAGTTCTCAGGGGGGAATTCAGCCCCAGCATTTT.

The chain has TRBV28 and TRBJ1-1; TRBD1 might be the D (6 bases). The CDR3 spans 15 residues. V lost 0 bases to trimming and J lost 1 base, with 9 bases between them. Germline V gene data show CDR1 as MDHEN and CDR2 as SYDVKM. The CDR3 spells CASSLWGARNTEAFF. CDR3 DNA sequence: TGTGCCAGCAGTTTATGGGGGGCGCGGAACACTGAAGCTTTCTTT.

The chain joins TRBV25-1 to TRBJ2-7, with D possibly TRBD2 on 6 matching bases. The CDR3 totals 15 residues. Per the germline V gene, CDR1 is MGHDK and CDR2 is SYGVNS. V was clipped by 7 bases and J by 7 bases, with 23 bases between them. As DNA, the CDR3 is TGTGCCAGCACCCGGTCTGGCGCCCCGGGGGATGAGCAGTACTTC. Protein: CASTRSGAPGDEQYF.

With respect to this clone: Other DNA sequences in the same sample also yield this CDR3. The chain combines TRBV2 with TRBJ2-1; 11 nucleotides line up with TRBD1. CDR3 length: 14 amino acids. The V gene's germline CDR1 is SNHLY and CDR2 FYNNEI. Trimming took 6 bases from V and 4 from J; bases not matched to a gene: 2. The CDR3 nucleotides read TGTGCCAGCAGGGGGACAGGGGGATACAATGAGCAGTTCTTC. Translating gives CASRGTGGYNEQFF.

The CDR3: CASSGYTDTQYF. The CDR3 DNA is TGTGCCAGCAGTGGGTACACAGATACGCAGTATTTT. The chain carries TRBV2 and TRBJ2-3; D is ambiguous. Germline CDR1 reads SNHLY; CDR2 reads FYNNEI. The CDR3 contains 12 residues. V was trimmed by 4 bases and J by 2 bases, leaving 4 bases between them.

CDR3 protein: CAIRDRTLAGANVLTF. Here the CDR3 DNA reads TGTGCCATCAGGGACAGAACGTTGGCTGGGGCCAACGTCCTGACTTTC. The chain links TRBV10-3 to TRBJ2-6, with a possible D match to TRBD1 (6 bases). The germline V and J ends were trimmed by 6 bases and 2 bases, with 14 bases remaining between them. The CDR3 covers 16 residues. The germline gives CDR1 ENHRY, CDR2 SYGVKD.

To note about this clone: Other DNA sequences in this specimen translate into the identical CDR3. V and J are TRBV10-3 and TRBJ1-1; D is unresolved. V lost 6 bases and J 8 bases, leaving 10 bases between the germline ends. Germline V gene lookup returns CDR1 ENHRY and CDR2 SYGVKD. CDR3 size: 11 residues. This CDR3 is CAISPGGEAFF. The CDR3, as DNA: TGTGCCATCAGCCCTGGCGGGGAAGCTTTCTTT.

V and J are TRBV4-1 and TRBJ2-5; D is undetermined. The V and J ends lost 5 bases and 2 bases respectively, with 9 bases between them. There are 13 residues in the CDR3. CDR1 is MGHRA and CDR2 is YSYEKL in the germline V gene. This chain's CDR3 is CASSVGPQETQYF. The CDR3 nucleotides are TGCGCCAGCAGCGTCGGACCTCAAGAGACCCAGTACTTC.

Worth noting for this clone: Its ends do not fully match the called genes, so a read error is possible. The V call is TRBV7-7, the J call TRBJ2-5; possible D gene TRBD1, 6 bases. The CDR3 covers 15 residues. The germline V gene has CDR1 SSHAT and CDR2 FNYEAQ (reference sequence). CDR3 sequence: CASSRIQGLGETQYF. For the CDR3, the DNA is TGTGCTAGCAGCCGAATACAGGGTTTAGGAGAGACCCAGTACTTC.

The chain employs TRBV6-1 and TRBJ1-2, with a tentative D call TRBD1 (6 bases). V lost 3 bases to trimming and J lost 4 bases, with 15 bases between them. Germline values: CDR1 MNHNS, CDR2 SASEGT. The CDR3 covers 15 residues. CDR3 residues: CASSDPTGSVYGYTF. The CDR3 coding sequence is TGTGCCAGCAGTGACCCGACAGGATCAGTCTATGGCTACACCTTC.

The V and J genes are TRBV6-5 and TRBJ1-3, with D unclear. The CDR3 is 15 residues long. V dropped 2 bases and J dropped 0 bases, with 8 bases sitting between them. Germline V gives CDR1 MNHEY, CDR2 SVGAGI. CDR3 DNA sequence: TGTGCCAGCAGTTACGGGTGGAGCTCTGGAAACACCATATATTTT. Its protein is CASSYGWSSGNTIYF.